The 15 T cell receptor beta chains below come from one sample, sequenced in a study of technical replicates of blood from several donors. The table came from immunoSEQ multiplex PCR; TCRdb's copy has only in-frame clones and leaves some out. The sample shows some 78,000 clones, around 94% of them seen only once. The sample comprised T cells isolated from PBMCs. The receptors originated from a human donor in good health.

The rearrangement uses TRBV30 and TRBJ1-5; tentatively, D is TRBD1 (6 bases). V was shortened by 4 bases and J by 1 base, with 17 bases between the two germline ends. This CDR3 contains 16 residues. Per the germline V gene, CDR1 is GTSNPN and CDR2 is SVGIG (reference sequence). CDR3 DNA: TGTGCCTGGAAACACAATACAGGGAGAAGCAATCAGCCCCAGCATTTT. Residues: CAWKHNTGRSNQPQHF.

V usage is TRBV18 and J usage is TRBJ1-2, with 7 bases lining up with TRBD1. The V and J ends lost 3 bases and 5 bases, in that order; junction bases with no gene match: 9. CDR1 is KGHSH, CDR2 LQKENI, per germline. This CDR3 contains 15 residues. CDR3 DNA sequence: TGTGCCAGCTCACCGGCGGCAGGGGGACCTTATGGCTACACCTTC. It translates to CASSPAAGGPYGYTF.

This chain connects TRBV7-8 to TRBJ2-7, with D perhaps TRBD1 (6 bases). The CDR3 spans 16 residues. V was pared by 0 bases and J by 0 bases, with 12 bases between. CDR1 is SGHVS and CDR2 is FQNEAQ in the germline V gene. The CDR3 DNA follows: TGTGCCAGCAGCTTAGCGCTGAGGACAGCCTCCTACGAGCAGTACTTC. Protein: CASSLALRTASYEQYF.

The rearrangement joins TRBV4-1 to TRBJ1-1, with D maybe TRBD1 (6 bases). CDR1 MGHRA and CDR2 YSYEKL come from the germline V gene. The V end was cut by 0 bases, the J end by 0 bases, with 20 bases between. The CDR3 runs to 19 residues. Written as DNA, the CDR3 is TGCGCCAGCAGCCAAGATGGATTTGACGGGACACACATGAACACTGAAGCTTTCTTT. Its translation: CASSQDGFDGTHMNTEAFF.

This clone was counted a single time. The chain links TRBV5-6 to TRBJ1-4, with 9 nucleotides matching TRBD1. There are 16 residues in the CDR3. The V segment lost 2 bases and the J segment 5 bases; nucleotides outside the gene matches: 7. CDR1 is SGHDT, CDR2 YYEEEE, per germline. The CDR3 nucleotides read TGTGCCAGCAGCTTAGACGCCGGGACAGGGAATGAAAAACTGTTTTTT. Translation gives CASSLDAGTGNEKLFF. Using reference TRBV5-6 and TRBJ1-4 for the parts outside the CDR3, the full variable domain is DAGVTQSPTHLIKTRGQQVTLRCSPKSGHDTVSWYQQALGQGPQFIFQYYEEEERQRGNFPDRFSGHQFPNYSSELNVNALLLGDSALYLCASSLDAGTGNEKLFFGSGTQLSVL.

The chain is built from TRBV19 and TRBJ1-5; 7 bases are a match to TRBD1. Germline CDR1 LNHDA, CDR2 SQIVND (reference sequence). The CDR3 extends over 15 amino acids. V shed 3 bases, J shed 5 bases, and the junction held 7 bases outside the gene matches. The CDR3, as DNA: TGTGCCAGTAGTATGGGACAGCTTACTGATCAGCCCCAGCATTTT. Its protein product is CASSMGQLTDQPQHF. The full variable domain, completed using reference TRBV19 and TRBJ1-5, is DGGITQSPKYLFRKEGQNVTLSCEQNLNHDAMYWYRQDPGQGLRLIYYSQIVNDFQKGDIAEGYSVSREKKESFPLTVTSAQKNPTAFYLCASSMGQLTDQPQHFGDGTRLSIL.

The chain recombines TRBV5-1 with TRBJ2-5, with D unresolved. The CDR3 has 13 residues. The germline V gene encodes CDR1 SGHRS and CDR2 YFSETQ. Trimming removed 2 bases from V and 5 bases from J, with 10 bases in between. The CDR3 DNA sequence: TGCGCCAGCAGCTTAAGCCCCCCGGAGACCCAGTACTTC. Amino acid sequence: CASSLSPPETQYF. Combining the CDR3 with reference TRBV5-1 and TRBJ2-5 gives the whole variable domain KAGVTQTPRYLIKTRGQQVTLSCSPISGHRSVSWYQQTPGQGLQFLFEYFSETQRNKGNFPGRFSGRQFSNSRSEMNVSTLELGDSALYLCASSLSPPETQYFGPGTRLLVL.

CDR3: CASSGPGQGASGANVLTF. As DNA, the CDR3 is TGTGCCAGCAGTGGTCCGGGACAGGGGGCTTCTGGGGCCAACGTCCTGACTTTC. The rearrangement links TRBV2 to TRBJ2-6, with 12 bases that match TRBD1. V lost 4 bases, J lost 1 base, and 5 bases stayed unmatched. This CDR3 region has 18 residues. Per the germline V gene, CDR1 is SNHLY and CDR2 is FYNNEI.

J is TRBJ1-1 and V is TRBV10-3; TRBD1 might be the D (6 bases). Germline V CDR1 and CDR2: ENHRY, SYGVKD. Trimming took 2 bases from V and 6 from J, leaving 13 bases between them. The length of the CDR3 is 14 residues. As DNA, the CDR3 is TGTGCCATCAGTGAGGCACAGGGTAACGCTGAAGCTTTCTTT. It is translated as CAISEAQGNAEAFF.

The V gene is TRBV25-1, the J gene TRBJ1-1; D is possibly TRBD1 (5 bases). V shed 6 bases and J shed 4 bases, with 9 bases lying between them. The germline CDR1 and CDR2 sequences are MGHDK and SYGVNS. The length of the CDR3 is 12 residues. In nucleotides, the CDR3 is TGTGCCAGCAGGGGGGGGTTCACTGAAGCTTTCTTT. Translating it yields CASRGGFTEAFF.

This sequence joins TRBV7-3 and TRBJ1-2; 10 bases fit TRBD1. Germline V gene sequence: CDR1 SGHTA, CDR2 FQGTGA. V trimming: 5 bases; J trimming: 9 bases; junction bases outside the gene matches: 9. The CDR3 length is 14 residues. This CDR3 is CASSLAPGQGSYTF. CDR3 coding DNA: TGTGCCAGCAGCCTGGCCCCGGGACAGGGGAGCTACACCTTC.

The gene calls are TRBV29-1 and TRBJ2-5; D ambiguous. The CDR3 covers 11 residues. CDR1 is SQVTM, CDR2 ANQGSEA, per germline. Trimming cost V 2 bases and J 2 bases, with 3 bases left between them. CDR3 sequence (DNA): TGCAGCGTTGAACTTCAAGAGACCCAGTACTTC. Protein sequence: CSVELQETQYF.

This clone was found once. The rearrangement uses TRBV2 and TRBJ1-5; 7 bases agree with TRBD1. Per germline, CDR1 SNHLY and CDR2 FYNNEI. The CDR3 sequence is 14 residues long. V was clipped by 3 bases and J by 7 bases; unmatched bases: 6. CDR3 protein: CASSEGGQLQPQHF. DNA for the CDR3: TGTGCCAGCAGTGAGGGGGGACAGCTACAGCCCCAGCATTTT.

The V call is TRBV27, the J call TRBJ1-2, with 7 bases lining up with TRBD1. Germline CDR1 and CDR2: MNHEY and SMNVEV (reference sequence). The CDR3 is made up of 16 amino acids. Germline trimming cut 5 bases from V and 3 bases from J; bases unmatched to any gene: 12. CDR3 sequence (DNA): TGTGCCAGCAGTACCCACGGGACAGATGGTGACTATGGCTACACCTTC. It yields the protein CASSTHGTDGDYGYTF.

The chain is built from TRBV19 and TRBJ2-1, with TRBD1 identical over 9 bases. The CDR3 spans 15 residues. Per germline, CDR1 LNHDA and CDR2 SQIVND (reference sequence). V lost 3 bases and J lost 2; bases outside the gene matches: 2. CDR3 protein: CASSMGQGTYNEQFF. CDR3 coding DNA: TGTGCCAGTAGTATGGGACAGGGAACCTACAATGAGCAGTTCTTC.